The 5 T cell receptor beta chains reported below all come from one sample, sequenced in a study of beta chain features in type 1 diabetes. Of the isolated RNA, all was reverse transcribed, and so the sequenced material was expressed TCRB transcripts. Clones were read by immunoSEQ multiplex PCR, and TCRdb kept only the in-frame ones, dropping some. The repertoire consists of 110,000 to 150,000 clones, with roughly 10% occurring once and the leading ten covering 0.5% to 0.65%. Sequences were obtained from central memory CD4+ T cells from blood. Every receptor here comes from a woman in her thirties or forties in good health.

The chain joins TRBV19 to TRBJ2-6; D may be TRBD1 (6 bases). V shed 7 bases and J shed 3 bases, with 7 bases lying between them. The CDR3 totals 13 residues. Germline V CDR1 and CDR2: LNHDA, SQIVND (reference sequence). The CDR3 loop reads CASTGDGANVLTF. CDR3 coding DNA: TGTGCCAGTACAGGGGATGGGGCCAACGTCCTGACTTTC.

The chain is built from TRBV7-8 and TRBJ2-2; a possible D gene is TRBD2 (6 bases). Germline V gene sequence: CDR1 SGHVS, CDR2 FQNEAQ. The CDR3 extends over 13 amino acids. V dropped 5 bases and J dropped 10 bases, with 14 bases sitting between them. The CDR3: CASSPWGGEELFF. The CDR3 nucleotides are TGTGCCAGCAGCCCCTGGGGCGGGGAGGAGCTGTTTTTT.

This chain links TRBV7-9 with TRBJ2-3; the D gene is possibly TRBD1 (6 bases). The ends were cut back, 1 base at V and 3 bases at J, with 11 bases in the middle. The CDR3 spans 15 residues. Germline V gives CDR1 SEHNR, CDR2 FQNEAQ (reference sequence). The DNA for the CDR3 is TGTGCCAGCAGCTTAGTTCAGGGGAAGACAGATACGCAGTATTTT. This translates into CASSLVQGKTDTQYF. Filled out from reference TRBV7-9 and TRBJ2-3, the complete variable domain reads DTGVSQNPRHKITKRGQNVTFRCDPISEHNRLYWYRQTLGQGPEFLTYFQNEAQLEKSRLLSDRFSAERPKGSFSTLEIQRTEQGDSAMYLCASSLVQGKTDTQYFGPGTRLTVL.

V gene TRBV2 combines with J gene TRBJ1-4; TRBD1 aligns across 11 bases. The trim removed 8 bases at V and 6 bases at J, leaving 2 bases unmatched. The CDR3 is 13 amino acids. The germline V gene encodes CDR1 SNHLY and CDR2 FYNNEI. The CDR3 sequence: CASWGQGDEKLFF. Here the CDR3 DNA reads TGTGCCAGCTGGGGACAGGGGGATGAAAAACTGTTTTTT.

This clone appeared a few times. The genes are TRBV12-2 and TRBJ2-3; the D call of TRBD2 is as the table states it, not checked on the DNA. TRBV12-2 is recorded as a pseudogene. The CDR3 is 13 residues long. The CDR3: CASSNAGTDTQYF. Here the CDR3 DNA reads TGTGCCAGCAGCAACGCGGGTACAGATACGCAGTATTTT.